These T cell receptor beta chains were read from a single sample in a study of blood T cell repertoires in COVID-19. TCRdb's copy holds only in-frame clones and misses some; the assay was immunoSEQ multiplex PCR. The repertoire holds 60,000 to 70,000 clones, with about 88% as singletons. Sequencing input: PBMCs or T cells enriched from blood (not recorded which). The receptors come from a woman aged 40 to 50 who had recovered from COVID-19. CDR3s include the opening cysteine and the closing phenylalanine or tryptophan. Each record gives: J gene, D gene, clone size, V gene, CDR3 DNA, CDR3 protein. D genes are given only for firm matches. Some rows have no size entry. The others give once, few or many, or a class for an expanded clone.

>TRBJ1-2|TRBD1|once|TRBV27
TGTGCCAGCAGTTTTTCCCTCACAGGGGGTCTACACTATGGCTACACCTTC
CASSFSLTGGLHYGYTF
>TRBJ1-2|NA|NA|TRBV7-9
TGTGCCAGCAGCCCAACAGGAGACTATGGCTACACCTTC
CASSPTGDYGYTF
>TRBJ1-2|NA|NA|TRBV10-3
TGTGCCTCGGGAAACTATGGCTACACCTTC
CASGNYGYTF
>TRBJ1-2|NA|NA|TRBV5-6
TGTGCCAGCAGCACTACAAATGGCTACACCTTC
CASSTTNGYTF
>TRBJ2-3|NA|NA|TRBV11-2
TGTGCCAGCACCCGGGCAGATACGCAGTATTTT
CASTRADTQYF
>TRBJ2-5|TRBD2|NA|TRBV6-2/TRBV6-3
TGTGCCAGCAGTTTTGGACTAGCGGGGGGAAACCAAGAGACCCAGTACTTC
CASSFGLAGGNQETQYF
>TRBJ1-4|TRBD1|NA|TRBV9
TGTGCCAGCAGCGCGTGGACAGGGGGGGATGAAAAACTGTTTTTT
CASSAWTGGDEKLFF
>TRBJ2-5|TRBD2|NA|TRBV3-1/TRBV3-2
TGTGCCAGCAGCCTTGGGACTACCCAAGAGACCCAGTACTTC
CASSLGTTQETQYF
>TRBJ2-2|NA|NA|TRBV29-1
TGCAGCGTTGAGCCCGGCACCGGGGAGCTGTTTTTT
CSVEPGTGELFF
>TRBJ1-5|NA|NA|TRBV6-5
TGTGCCAGCAGTTACTCCTACAATCAGCCCCAGCATTTT
CASSYSYNQPQHF
>TRBJ2-6|NA|NA|TRBV7-2
TGTGCCAGCAGCTTTGGCAGGGCCTCTTCTGGGGCCAACGTCCTGACTTTC
CASSFGRASSGANVLTF
>TRBJ1-2|TRBD1|NA|TRBV18
TGTGCCAGCTCACACCCGGGACAGAATAACTATGGCTACACCTTC
CASSHPGQNNYGYTF
>TRBJ1-1|NA|NA|TRBV5-4
TGTGCCAGCAGCGACACAGGGCGAACTGAAGCTTTCTTT
CASSDTGRTEAFF
>TRBJ1-3|NA|NA|TRBV11-2
TGTGCCAGCAGCTTTCTCTCAGTTTCGGGAAACACCATATATTTT
CASSFLSVSGNTIYF
>TRBJ1-6|NA|NA|TRBV9
TGTGCCAGCAGCGTCCAGGGAGGCTCCTATAATTCACCCCTCCACTTT
CASSVQGGSYNSPLHF
>TRBJ2-1|TRBD1|NA|TRBV3-1/TRBV3-2
TGTGCCAGCAGCCCGACACAGGGGTCCTACAATGAGCAGTTCTTC
CASSPTQGSYNEQFF
>TRBJ2-7|NA|NA|TRBV7-6
TGTGCCAGCAGCTCCGCGGCGGACTCCTACGAGCAGTACTTC
CASSSAADSYEQYF
>TRBJ1-6|NA|NA|TRBV3-1/TRBV3-2
TGTGCCAGCAGCTTTAGGACAAGATATAATTCACCCCTCCACTTT
CASSFRTRYNSPLHF
>TRBJ1-3|NA|few|TRBV12-5
TGTGCTAGTGGTCCATGGGTTGGACACAGGAGTGGAAACACCATATATTTT
CASGPWVGHRSGNTIYF
>TRBJ1-2|NA|NA|TRBV7-8
TGTGCCAGCAGTCGTTACAGGGACGCAGGCTATGGCTACACCTTC
CASSRYRDAGYGYTF
>TRBJ1-1|NA|NA|TRBV7-9
TGTGCCAGCAGCCCCACCGCGGCAGCTGAAGCTTTCTTT
CASSPTAAAEAFF
>TRBJ2-1|TRBD2|NA|TRBV11-2
TGTGCCAGCAGCTTAGGCACTAGCGGGGGGCATGAGCAGTTCTTC
CASSLGTSGGHEQFF
>TRBJ2-1|NA|NA|TRBV3-1/TRBV3-2
TGTGCCAGCAGCCAAAGACTAGGGTTTAAGTTCTTC
CASSQRLGFKFF
>TRBJ2-1|TRBD1|NA|TRBV19
TGTGCCATCAAAAACCCGACAGGGGGATCGAATGAGCAGTTCTTC
CAIKNPTGGSNEQFF
>TRBJ2-7|TRBD1|NA|TRBV27
TGTGCCAGCAGCCCTCATCGACAGGGTTTACGGGATGGAGGCCAGTACTTC
CASSPHRQGLRDGGQYF
>TRBJ1-2|TRBD1|NA|TRBV19
TGTGCCAGTAGTCCGTCGACAGGGAACTATGGCTACACCTTC
CASSPSTGNYGYTF
>TRBJ2-7|TRBD2|NA|TRBV4-2
TGTGCCAGCAGCGAGCCTAGCGGAAGCTCCTACGAGCAGTACTTC
CASSEPSGSSYEQYF
>TRBJ1-2|TRBD1|NA|TRBV13
TGTGCCAGCAGCTTCCGGGACAGGAGTTCTGGCTACACCTTC
CASSFRDRSSGYTF
>TRBJ1-5|TRBD1|NA|TRBV2
TGTGCCAGCAGAACAGGGGCAAATCGCAATCAGCCCCAGCATTTT
CASRTGANRNQPQHF
>TRBJ1-4|TRBD1|NA|TRBV7-9
TGTGCCAGCAGCTCCCCGGGACAGGGGGATGAAAAACTGTTTTTT
CASSSPGQGDEKLFF
>TRBJ1-1|NA|NA|TRBV24-1
TGTGCCACCCTCGGGGTAACTGAAGCTTTCTTT
CATLGVTEAFF
>TRBJ2-7|TRBD1|NA|TRBV11-3
TGTGCCAGCAGCGGCCATGTGACAGGGTACGAGCAGTACTTC
CASSGHVTGYEQYF
>TRBJ1-1|TRBD1|NA|TRBV5-4
TGTGCCAGCAGCTTACAGACAGGGGGGAACACTGAAGCTTTCTTT
CASSLQTGGNTEAFF
>TRBJ1-6|NA|NA|TRBV2
TGTGCCAGCAGTGGAAAGGGGGCCTATAATTCACCCCTCCACTTT
CASSGKGAYNSPLHF
>TRBJ2-5|NA|NA|TRBV18
TGTGCCAGCACCGCCCGGGGAGAGGGGACCCAGTACTTC
CASTARGEGTQYF
>TRBJ2-3|NA|once|TRBV9
TGTGCCAGCAGAGGTCTTGGAGGGGGCACAGATACGCAGTATTTT
CASRGLGGGTDTQYF
>TRBJ2-1|NA|NA|TRBV6-5
TGTGCCAGTCGGGGATCCTCTCTCAATGAGCAGTTCTTC
CASRGSSLNEQFF
>TRBJ1-5|NA|NA|TRBV19
TGTGCCAGTAGTAGTCAGGCTAATAGCAATCAGCCCCAGCATTTT
CASSSQANSNQPQHF
>TRBJ1-2|NA|NA|TRBV5-5
TGTGCCAGCAGCTTACGGGACGGGGGTGGCTACACCTTC
CASSLRDGGGYTF
>TRBJ1-2|NA|NA|TRBV20-1
TGCAGTGCTAGTAGTGTCAGGGCATCGGCGGACTATGGCTACACCTTC
CSASSVRASADYGYTF
>TRBJ1-2|NA|few|TRBV6-7
TGTGCCGCCCTTACAGGAGTCCCTAACTATGGCTACACCTTC
CAALTGVPNYGYTF
>TRBJ2-2|NA|NA|TRBV5-4
TGTGCCAGCAGCTTTACAGGAAACACCGGGGAGCTGTTTTTT
CASSFTGNTGELFF
>TRBJ2-5|NA|NA|TRBV10-2
TGCGCCAGCAGCCCTTTTGGTGCGGCGTACGAATCGATCCAGTACTTC
CASSPFGAAYESIQYF
>TRBJ2-5|TRBD1|NA|TRBV23-1
TGCGCCAGCTGGACAGGGGGCAGGGAGACCCAGTACTTC
CASWTGGRETQYF
>TRBJ1-5|TRBD1|NA|TRBV19
TGTGCCAGTAGTGGGTGGGACAGGGTTTATAGCAATCAGCCCCAGCATTTT
CASSGWDRVYSNQPQHF
>TRBJ1-6|TRBD1|NA|TRBV9
TGTGCCAGCAGCACGACCGGGACAGGGAATTCACCCCTCCACTTT
CASSTTGTGNSPLHF
>TRBJ2-5|NA|once|TRBV5-5
TGTGCCAGCATCAGGGGTATGGAAGAGACCCAGTACTTC
CASIRGMEETQYF
>TRBJ2-7|NA|NA|TRBV10-2
TGCGCCAGCAGTGAGCAATCCGGGACTGTCGGAGGGCAGTACTTC
CASSEQSGTVGGQYF
>TRBJ1-2|TRBD1|NA|TRBV19
TGTGCCAGTAGAACGAAGAACGGACAGGGGTCCGGCTACACCTTC
CASRTKNGQGSGYTF
>TRBJ2-3|TRBD2|NA|TRBV6-1
TGTGCCAGCAGTGAAGGCGGGGGGGCATTCTCAGATACGCAGTATTTT
CASSEGGGAFSDTQYF
>TRBJ2-2|NA|once|TRBV24-1
TGTGCCACGGGTGTACGGGGCACCGGGGAGCTGTTTTTT
CATGVRGTGELFF
>TRBJ2-7|NA|NA|TRBV6-6
TGTGCCAGCAGTTACTTCGAGTCCTACGAGCAGTACTTC
CASSYFESYEQYF
>TRBJ2-3|TRBD2|NA|TRBV11-3
TGTGCCAGCAGCTCTGGGACTAGCGGGGTCACAGATACGCAGTATTTT
CASSSGTSGVTDTQYF